The present T cell receptor beta chain was sequenced within a study of blood T cell repertoires in COVID-19. As for the study in general: Some COVID-19 samples were acute and others convalescent; all came from the United States, Italy and Spain.

The protocol was immunoSEQ multiplex PCR, while the TCRdb copy is restricted to in-frame clones and leaves out a portion. Of roughly 410,000 clones listed, more than 70% were seen once; the top ten hold about 2.3%. V was pared by 5 bases and J by 2 bases, with 10 bases of the junction left unmatched. The CDR3 is 16 residues long. Germline CDR1 reads LNHDA; CDR2 reads SQIVND (reference sequence). The chain is built from TRBV19 and TRBJ2-7, with TRBD1 matching over 9 bases. Sequenced: peripheral blood. The source of this sequence is a woman aged 55-69 years with COVID-19, enrolled during active disease. CDR3 amino acids: CASSRGSGTGTYEQYF. The CDR3 DNA sequence: TGTGCCAGTAGTCGGGGGTCGGGGACAGGGACCTACGAGCAGTACTTC.